This TCR beta chain is from a study of technical replicates of blood from several donors. Produced via immunoSEQ multiplex PCR; TCRdb's table is partial and in-frame only. Found here are 90,000 to 100,000 clones, 90% to 97% of them singletons; the top ten hold approximately 0.22%. The CDR3 has 12 amino acids. Trimming removed 8 bases from V and 5 bases from J, with 12 bases in between. Germline V CDR1 and CDR2: LGHNT, FRNRAP. Material for sequencing was T cells isolated from PBMCs. This sequence originates from a human donor in good health. This chain uses TRBV12-5 with TRBJ1-1; no firm D call. Here the CDR3 reads CASKGPETEAFF. The CDR3 DNA reads TGTGCTAGTAAAGGCCCGGAGACTGAAGCTTTCTTT. The full variable domain, its missing parts supplied by reference TRBV12-5 and TRBJ1-1, is DARVTQTPRHKVTEMGQEVTMRCQPILGHNTVFWYRQTMMQGLELLAYFRNRAPLDDSGMPKDRFSAEMPDATLATLKIQPSEPRDSAVYFCASKGPETEAFFGQGTRLTVV.